In this sample, the clone carrying this T cell receptor beta chain turned up once. In germline, CDR1 is SGHTA, CDR2 FQGNSA. The CDR3 length is 16 residues. The J segment lost 5 bases and the V segment lost 3 bases, leaving 9 bases of the junction unmatched. The table came from immunoSEQ multiplex PCR; TCRdb's copy has only in-frame clones and leaves some out. This table has about 280,000 clones, roughly 85% appearing once. These data come from a study of blood T cell repertoires in COVID-19. Study as a whole: T cells, B-cell-depleted T cells, or PBMCs provided the cDNA or gDNA that served as material.

All enrollees were roughly 18 to 100 years old and from roughly 26 US areas. Membership in each cohort depended on participant-reported clinical history. Among Cohort 3 donors, those recovered had two negative PCRs, clearance, or symptom resolution. Sequencing was done on a sample of PBMCs or T cells enriched from blood (not recorded which). The receptor was isolated from a middle-aged woman who had recovered from COVID-19. The V and J genes are TRBV7-2 and TRBJ2-7, with 11 bases fitting TRBD2. The CDR3: CASSFQASGRTHEQYF. The DNA of the CDR3 is TGTGCCAGCAGCTTCCAGGCTAGCGGGAGGACCCACGAGCAGTACTTC.